The 14 T cell receptor beta chains below all came from one sample that was sequenced in a study of CXCR3-negative and CXCR3-positive naive CD8 T cells. Carrying UMI labels, the TRB cDNA libraries were prepared through 5' RACE. TCRdb re-called the 5' RACE reads and catalogs CDR3 proteins one per entry, DNA excluded. The specimen's table records approximately 62,000 distinct CDR3 sequences. Input material: naive CXCR3- CD8+ T cells from blood. Subset given: CD45RO-CCR7+CD27+CD95- naive CD8+ T cells lacking CXCR3 (TNR3-). The source is a human donor in good health. Some clones in this sample may be carry-over from other donors' samples.

CDR3: CASSRWGGSEQYF. The chain carries TRBV14 and TRBJ2-7; there is no DNA to check the TCRdb D call of TRBD1. CDR3 length: 13 residues. Germline V gene sequence: CDR1 SGHDN, CDR2 FVKESK.

The chain couples TRBV14 to TRBJ2-1; without DNA, the TCRdb call of TRBD1 cannot be checked. This CDR3 has 14 residues. Germline V CDR1 and CDR2: SGHDN, FVKESK. CDR3 amino acids: CASSQEWGYNEQFF.

V gene TRBV4-3 combines with J gene TRBJ2-6; the TCRdb D gene call, TRBD1, has no DNA to confirm it. Germline CDR1 is LGHNA and CDR2 is YSLEER. This CDR3 comprises 15 residues. The CDR3 region is CASSQDRDGANVLTF.

The chain links TRBV29-1 to TRBJ2-5; the D call from TCRdb, TRBD2, cannot be confirmed without DNA. The CDR3 is made up of 14 amino acids. Germline V gene lookup returns CDR1 SQVTM and CDR2 ANQGSEA. CDR3 in amino acids: CGAGTSGEKETQYF.

The V call is TRBV10-3, the J call TRBJ1-1; TCRdb gives TRBD1 as the D gene, but with no DNA this cannot be confirmed. Per the germline V gene, CDR1 is ENHRY and CDR2 is SYGVKD. The CDR3 runs to 14 residues. This chain's CDR3 is CAIRETGVNTEAFF.

The V gene is TRBV14, the J gene TRBJ2-7. CDR1 SGHDN and CDR2 FVKESK come from the germline V gene. There are 14 residues in the CDR3. CDR3 amino acids: CASSHVRDYYEQYF.

The rearrangement uses TRBV29-1 and TRBJ2-1; TCRdb indicates TRBD1, and absent DNA this call remains unverified. The CDR3 sequence is 12 residues long. The germline V gene encodes CDR1 SQVTM and CDR2 ANQGSEA. This CDR3 is CSVVTGGDEQFF.

This sequence joins TRBV29-1 and TRBJ2-1; TCRdb calls TRBD2, which cannot be checked without DNA. CDR1 and CDR2 from the germline V gene are SQVTM and ANQGSEA. The CDR3 is 15 residues long. The CDR3 sequence: CSTGKREGPYNEQFF.

The CDR3 region is CASSLRGRAGSDTEAFF. The chain links TRBV28 to TRBJ1-1. The germline CDR1 and CDR2 sequences are MDHEN and SYDVKM. The CDR3 spans 17 residues. Using reference TRBV28 and TRBJ1-1 for the parts outside the CDR3, the full variable domain is DVKVTQSSRYLVKRTGEKVFLECVQDMDHENMFWYRQDPGLGLRLIYFSYDVKMKEKGDIPEGYSVSREKKERFSLILESASTNQTSMYLCASSLRGRAGSDTEAFFGQGTRLTVV.

The chain couples TRBV6-2 or TRBV6-3 to TRBJ2-3; there is no DNA to check the TCRdb D call of TRBD2. The CDR3 has 15 residues. Germline CDR1 is MNHEY and CDR2 is SVGEGT. The CDR3 spells CASSYPGGATDTQYF.

The chain uses TRBV2 and TRBJ1-5; there is no DNA to check the TCRdb D call of TRBD1. Germline V gives CDR1 SNHLY, CDR2 FYNNEI. This CDR3 is built from 15 residues. The CDR3 protein is CASSSWRTGGQPQHF.

The chain carries TRBV29-1 and TRBJ2-1; TCRdb outputs TRBD1, but without DNA this stays unchecked. Germline V lookup: CDR1 SQVTM, CDR2 ANQGSEA. The CDR3 loop spans 13 amino acids. CDR3 loop: CSVEWGMYNEQFF.

The chain couples TRBV4-3 to TRBJ2-1. This CDR3 spans 15 amino acids. Germline CDR1 is LGHNA and CDR2 is YSLEER. CDR3 residues: CASSQRLNTYNEQFF.

This chain joins TRBV7-3 and TRBJ2-1. This CDR3 is built from 13 residues. The germline gives CDR1 SGHTA, CDR2 FQGTGA. CDR3 amino acids: CASSPQVKGEQFF.